The 8 T cell receptor beta chains below all came from one sample that was sequenced in a study of CD8 T cells in Susac syndrome. The RNA, roughly 0.45 to 1 ug, was put through reverse transcription using random hexamers. One entry per CDR3 protein, called by TCRdb with MiXCR from the immunoSEQ multiplex PCR reads. The data contain 130,000 to 150,000 distinct CDR3 sequences, approximately 94% of them singletons. The specimen was CD4+ T cells from PBMCs. These receptors were obtained from a human donor in good health.

The rearrangement links TRBV5-6 to TRBJ1-1, with TRBD1 identical over 8 bases. Germline CDR1 reads SGHDT; CDR2 reads YYEEEE. The V gene end was trimmed by 6 bases and the J gene end by 0 bases; junction bases not matched to a gene: 10. The CDR3 runs to 16 residues. Written as DNA, the CDR3 is TGTGCCAGCACCTGGACAGGGAATTTGGTGAACACTGAAGCTTTCTTT. Its protein product is CASTWTGNLVNTEAFF.

The V gene is TRBV30, the J gene TRBJ2-3, with 7 bases matching TRBD1. The germline V gene encodes CDR1 GTSNPN and CDR2 SVGIG (reference sequence). Trimming cost V 4 bases and J 5 bases; bases outside gene matches: 6. This CDR3 is 13 amino acids long. The CDR3 loop is CAWTRGSRDTQYF. CDR3 sequence (DNA): TGTGCCTGGACCAGGGGGAGTAGAGATACGCAGTATTTT. The full variable domain, with the rest looked up from reference TRBV30 and TRBJ2-3, is SQTIHQWPATLVQPVGSPLSLECTVEGTSNPNLYWYRQAAGRGLQLLFYSVGIGQISSEVPQNLSASRPQDRQFILSSKKLLLSDSGFYLCAWTRGSRDTQYFGPGTRLTVL.

This clonotype was seen once. V usage is TRBV3-1 and J usage is TRBJ2-1, with D uncertain. V was clipped by 8 bases and J by 2 bases, with 10 bases between them. The CDR3 spans 13 residues. The germline gives CDR1 LGHDT, CDR2 YNNKEL (reference sequence). The DNA for the CDR3 is TGTGCCAGCCGCCTCCAGCCCTACAATGAGCAGTTCTTC. Translating gives CASRLQPYNEQFF.

This sequence joins TRBV5-1 and TRBJ2-5; TRBD1 matches at 7 bases. V lost 4 bases to trimming and J lost 6 bases; unmatched junction nucleotides: 9. Germline lookup yields CDR1 SGHRS and CDR2 YFSETQ. This CDR3 has 14 amino acids. Here the CDR3 reads CASSGNTGVKTQYF. The CDR3 DNA sequence: TGCGCCAGCAGCGGGAATACAGGGGTTAAGACCCAGTACTTC.

This clonotype was recorded once. The chain is built from TRBV2 and TRBJ1-5; D is unresolved. CDR1 SNHLY and CDR2 FYNNEI come from the germline V gene. Trimming removed 0 bases from V and 10 bases from J, with 7 bases in between. The CDR3 runs 12 residues. CDR3 coding DNA: TGTGCCAGCAGTGAAGCGGTGGGTCCCCAGCATTTT. It codes for CASSEAVGPQHF.

This clonotype was seen once. The chain carries TRBV12-3 or TRBV12-4 and TRBJ2-1; 9 nucleotides match TRBD1. V shed 2 bases, J shed 6 bases, and the junction held 2 bases outside the gene matches. This CDR3 contains 14 residues. The CDR3 bases are TGTGCCAGCAGTTTATCGACAGGGGGCAATGAGCAGTTCTTC. Its translation: CASSLSTGGNEQFF.

The chain uses TRBV5-4 and TRBJ2-7, with 8 bases identical to TRBD2. Unmatched junction bases numbered 4, after V lost 0 bases and J lost 2 bases. There are 15 residues in the CDR3. Germline values: CDR1 SGHNT, CDR2 YYREEE (reference sequence). CDR3 in DNA: TGTGCCAGCAGCTTGGTGGCGGGGGGAGCCTACGAGCAGTACTTC. Translating gives CASSLVAGGAYEQYF.

The chain carries TRBV20-1 and TRBJ2-1; 10 nucleotides match TRBD2. The junction had 6 bases not matched to a gene; V was cut back by 5 bases and J by 8 bases. Germline CDR1 is DFQATT and CDR2 is SNEGSKA (reference sequence). The CDR3 length is 13 residues. The CDR3 region has the DNA TGCAGTGCTTTTAGCGGGAGGAGCGATGAGCAGTTCTTC. Amino acid sequence: CSAFSGRSDEQFF.